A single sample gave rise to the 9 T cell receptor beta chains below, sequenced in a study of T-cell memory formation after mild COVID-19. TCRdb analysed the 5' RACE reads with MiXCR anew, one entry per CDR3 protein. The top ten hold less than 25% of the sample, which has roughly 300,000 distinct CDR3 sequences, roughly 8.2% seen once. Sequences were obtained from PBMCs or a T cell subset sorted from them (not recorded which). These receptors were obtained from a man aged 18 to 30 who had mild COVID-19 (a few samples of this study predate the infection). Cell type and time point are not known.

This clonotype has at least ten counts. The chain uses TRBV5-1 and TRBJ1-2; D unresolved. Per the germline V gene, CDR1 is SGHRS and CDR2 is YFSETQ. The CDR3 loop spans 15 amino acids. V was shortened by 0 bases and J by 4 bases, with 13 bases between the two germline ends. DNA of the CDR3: TGCGCCAGCAGCTTGGCCTCGGGCACCGCCTATGGCTACACCTTC. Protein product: CASSLASGTAYGYTF.

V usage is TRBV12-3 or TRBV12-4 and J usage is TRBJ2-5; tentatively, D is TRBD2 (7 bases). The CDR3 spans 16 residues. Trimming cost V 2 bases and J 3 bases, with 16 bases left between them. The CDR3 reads CASSLYGGGPEETQYF. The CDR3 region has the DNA TGTGCCAGCAGTTTATACGGCGGGGGCCCGGAAGAGACCCAGTACTTC.

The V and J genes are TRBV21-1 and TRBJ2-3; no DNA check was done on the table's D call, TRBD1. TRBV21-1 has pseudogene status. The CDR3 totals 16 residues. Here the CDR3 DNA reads TGTGCCAGCAGCAAGTCCCCGGGACCGCTCACAGATACGCAGTATTTT. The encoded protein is CASSKSPGPLTDTQYF.

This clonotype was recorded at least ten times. The CDR3 sequence: CASSLGLQNEQFF. The CDR3 DNA is TGTGCCAGCAGTCTCGGACTTCAAAATGAGCAGTTCTTC. V and J are TRBV11-2 and TRBJ2-1; D possibly corresponds to TRBD2 (5 bases). The V and J ends lost 6 bases and 7 bases respectively, with 13 bases between them. Germline CDR1 SGHAT, CDR2 FQNNGV. The CDR3 covers 13 residues.

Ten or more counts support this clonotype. CDR3 sequence: CASSLLGAGELFF. CDR3 nucleotide sequence: TGTGCCAGCAGTTTACTAGGGGCCGGGGAGCTGTTTTTT. The gene calls are TRBV12-3 or TRBV12-4 and TRBJ2-2, with D perhaps TRBD1 (5 bases). V was pared by 2 bases and J by 6 bases, with 7 bases between. The CDR3 consists of 13 residues.

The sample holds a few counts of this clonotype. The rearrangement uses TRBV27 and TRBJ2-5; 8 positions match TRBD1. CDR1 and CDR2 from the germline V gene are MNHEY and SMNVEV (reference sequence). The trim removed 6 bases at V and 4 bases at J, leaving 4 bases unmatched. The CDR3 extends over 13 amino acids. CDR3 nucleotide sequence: TGTGCCAGCAGAGGCAGGGGGCGAGAGACCCAGTACTTC. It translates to CASRGRGRETQYF.

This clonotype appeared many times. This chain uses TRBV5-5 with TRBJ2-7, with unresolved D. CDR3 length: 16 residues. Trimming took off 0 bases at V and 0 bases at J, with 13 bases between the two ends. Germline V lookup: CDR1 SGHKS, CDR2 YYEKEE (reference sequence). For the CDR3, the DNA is TGTGCCAGCAGCTTGGGCCGACTCTCCCGCTCCTACGAGCAGTACTTC. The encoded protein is CASSLGRLSRSYEQYF.

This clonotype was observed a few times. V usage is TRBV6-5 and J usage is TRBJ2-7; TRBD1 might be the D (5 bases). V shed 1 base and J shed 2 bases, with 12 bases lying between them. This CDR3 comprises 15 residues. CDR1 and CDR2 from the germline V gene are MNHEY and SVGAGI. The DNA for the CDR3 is TGTGCCAGCAGTTACTGGCAGGACACCGCCTACGAGCAGTACTTC. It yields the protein CASSYWQDTAYEQYF.

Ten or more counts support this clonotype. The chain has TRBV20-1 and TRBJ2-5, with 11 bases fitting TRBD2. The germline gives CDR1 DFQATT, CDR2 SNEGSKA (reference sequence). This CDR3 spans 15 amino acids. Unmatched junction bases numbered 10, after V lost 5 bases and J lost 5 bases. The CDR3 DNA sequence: TGCAGTGCTTCCCTTAGCGGGGGGGCCCGTGAGACCCAGTACTTC. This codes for CSASLSGGARETQYF.